This T cell receptor (beta chain) was obtained from a study of T cell responses to AZD1222 COVID-19 vaccine (dated by TCRdb to the early 2020s). About the investigation overall: AZD1222 recipients whose second dose came at about 4 weeks and those whose second dose came at about 12 weeks were combined into one group, since spike-specific TCR depth and breadth did not differ between the two schedules. A total of 230 to 250 trial participants underwent TCR sequencing, of whom about 210 had received two doses of AZD1222 and about 25 had received two doses of the MenACWY control vaccine. Enrollment into the trials was organized by age into subgroups of 18-55, 56-69 and 70-plus years, and those subgroups contained approximately 160, 26 and 62 TCR-sequenced participants, respectively.

Explained via the paper, the time point label denotes: baseline before first vaccination. Vaccinee samples were obtained from the UK trials COV001 and COV002, which included a single-blind randomized controlled phase 2/3 trial of AZD1222 (ChAdOx1 nCoV-19) in healthy adults. For TCRbeta chain sequencing, PBMC samples from trial participants were taken at day 0 and at day 28 after the second dose. The CDR3 regions of human TCRbeta chains were subjected to immunosequencing. As for the original processing: TCRs in the repertoires were compared against a reference library of SARS-CoV-2-specific TCRs that had been generated with the MIRA antigen-specificity platform. Breadth was defined as the fraction of unique TCRs that were SARS-CoV-2-associated. Depth was defined as the fraction of total T cells that were SARS-CoV-2-associated. Each spike-specific TCR was assigned to its reactive spike region and to a CD4 or CD8 class using the MIRA data. Log10-transformed breadth and depth values were compared by one-way ANOVA with Sidak's multiple comparisons tests. The clones in this table, taken by TCRdb from immuneACCESS, are in-frame only. Not every clone is retained; where verified, under half of the shortfall comes from an unresolved V gene, and the cause of the rest is unknown. Clonal size and the V and J genes are those of that table, whereas D and trimming came from the DNA. Counted in this sample were 90,000 to 110,000 clones; around 90% of them appeared once. The biggest ten clones account for 7% to 9% of the sample.

The study at large found these results: Spike-specific TCR breadth and depth rose significantly after two AZD1222 doses compared with day 0 and with MenACWY recipients. Reportedly, close to half of the unique spike-specific TCRs recognized epitopes lying outside the regions that are mutated in the B.1.351 and B.1.1.7 variants. The 56-69-year group was small, and its depth increase did not reach significance, likely because of low power. Conclusions about previously exposed vaccinees are limited because only six or seven AZD1222 recipients were SARS-CoV-2 seropositive at baseline. Most participants were white British and females outnumbered males, and the authors suggested that clonal diversity may have been underestimated. No day 14 peak-response samples were available, so repertoires were characterized only after the peak T cell response. The vaccine-associated CD4 TCRs covered the entire spike protein, and the dominant responses fell in regions 160-218 and 743-854.

Concerning this clone: The antigen it binds to is not known. Per-base qualities were not stored, and no clone one base away is much larger.

The CDR3, cysteine through phenylalanine, is 18 amino acids long. Only CDR3 DNA remains: 54 bases, in frame from the first base. A distance of 19 bases separates the germline ends of V and J, which lose 4 bases and 3 bases respectively. The germline V gene gives CDR1 as SGHVS and CDR2 as FQNEAQ. This TCR derives from an adult in good health. The chain joins TRBV7-8 to TRBJ1-6, and possibly TRBD1, on 5 matching bases. The source material was peripheral blood, sampled on day 0 of AZD1222 vaccination. The CDR3 region reads CASSSRQWSTIYNSPLHF. The DNA sequence is as follows: TGTGCCAGCAGCTCAAGACAGTGGAGCACCATCTATAATTCACCCCTCCACTTT.